Following are 32 T cell receptor beta chains from one sample sequenced in a study of cytomegalovirus exposure and HLA in healthy donors. The PCR made use of 60 Vbeta and 13 Jbeta primers. Method: immunoSEQ multiplex PCR; TCRdb's copy keeps in-frame clones and lacks some. The sample lists some 100,000 clones, 55% to 75% occurring once. Specimen: PBMCs. Source of these receptors: a woman in her late teens or twenties in good health and CMV-seropositive.

In this sample, this clone turned up a few times. This chain joins TRBV6-5 and TRBJ1-6; D gene uncertain. V lost 4 bases to trimming and J lost 8 bases, with 12 bases between them. Germline assignment: CDR1 MNHEY and CDR2 SVGAGI. This CDR3 comprises 14 residues. The CDR3 loop reads CASSSKEVHSPLHF. CDR3 sequence (DNA): TGTGCCAGCAGTTCCAAGGAGGTGCATTCACCCCTCCACTTT.

This clone was observed a few times. J is TRBJ1-1 and V is TRBV5-4, with no clear D. Germline V gives CDR1 SGHNT, CDR2 YYREEE (reference sequence). This CDR3 contains 14 residues. V gave up 1 base and J gave up 1 base, with 8 bases separating them. The CDR3 nucleotides read TGTGCCAGCAGCTTGTCGCGGGGGAACACTGAAGCTTTCTTT. It yields the protein CASSLSRGNTEAFF.

Only a few counts were recorded for this clone. The J gene is TRBJ2-1, the V gene TRBV27, with a possible D match to TRBD2 (7 bases). The CDR3 contains 15 residues. The germline CDR1 and CDR2 sequences are MNHEY and SMNVEV (reference sequence). With 6 bases removed from V and 8 bases from J, the gap between germline ends came to 20 bases. In nucleotides, the CDR3 is TGTGCCAGCAGGACCGTTGGGGGGGCCACCGATGAGCAGTTCTTC. Translating gives CASRTVGGATDEQFF.

The chain has TRBV19 and TRBJ2-5; 7 bases are shared with TRBD2. V dropped 4 bases and J dropped 3; count of bases not matched to a gene: 2. Germline CDR1 and CDR2: LNHDA and SQIVND (reference sequence). The CDR3 covers 13 residues. CDR3: CASSTSGKETQYF. The CDR3 region has the DNA TGTGCCAGTAGTACTAGCGGTAAAGAGACCCAGTACTTC.

The V call is TRBV7-2, the J call TRBJ1-2; 9 bases map to TRBD1. With 5 bases clipped from V and 3 bases from J, the junction kept 4 bases outside the gene matches. This CDR3 is built from 14 residues. Per the germline V gene, CDR1 is SGHTA and CDR2 is FQGNSA. The CDR3: CASSLQGADYGYTF. The CDR3 DNA sequence: TGTGCCAGCAGCCTACAGGGGGCAGACTATGGCTACACCTTC.

The V call is TRBV2, the J call TRBJ2-1; 9 nucleotides align to TRBD2. Germline loops: CDR1 SNHLY, CDR2 FYNNEI. J gave up 0 bases and V 6 bases, and 3 bases lay outside the gene matches. The CDR3 sequence is 15 residues long. The CDR3 is CASRALAGSYNEQFF. The CDR3 DNA sequence: TGTGCCAGCAGAGCACTAGCGGGCTCCTACAATGAGCAGTTCTTC.

This chain links TRBV11-2 with TRBJ2-5; D gene ambiguous. Germline V lookup: CDR1 SGHAT, CDR2 FQNNGV. The CDR3 sequence is 12 residues long. Trimming took off 4 bases at V and 3 bases at J, with 6 bases between the two ends. The CDR3 DNA sequence: TGTGCCAGCAGCTCACGAGAAGAGACCCAGTACTTC. Amino acids: CASSSREETQYF.

The chain couples TRBV9 to TRBJ2-2, with D unresolved. There are 12 residues in the CDR3. V dropped 3 bases and J dropped 7 bases, with 7 bases sitting between them. The germline gives CDR1 SGDLS, CDR2 YYNGEE. This chain's CDR3 is CASSENGGELFF. DNA of the CDR3: TGTGCCAGCAGCGAGAACGGCGGGGAGCTGTTTTTT.

The J gene is TRBJ1-5, the V gene TRBV19; possibly TRBD1 for D (5 bases). The CDR3 is 14 amino acids. Looked up from germline, CDR1 is LNHDA and CDR2 is SQIVND (reference sequence). Trimming took off 5 bases at V and 7 bases at J, with 15 bases between the two ends. The DNA for the CDR3 is TGTGCCAGTAGTTGGGAGGGGATGAGGCAGCCCCAGCATTTT. Residues: CASSWEGMRQPQHF.

The chain uses TRBV6-6 and TRBJ1-4, with D tentatively TRBD1 (6 bases). Trimming removed 7 bases from V and 8 bases from J, with 8 bases in between. CDR3 length equals 11 residues. The V gene's germline CDR1 is MNHNY and CDR2 SVGAGI (reference sequence). The CDR3 reads CASTQGEKLFF. The CDR3 DNA reads as TGTGCCAGCACCCAGGGGGAAAAACTGTTTTTT.

The chain employs TRBV6-1 and TRBJ2-2; 7 bases agree with TRBD2. The junction had 11 bases not matched to a gene; V was cut back by 6 bases and J by 13 bases. This CDR3 has 13 residues. Germline V lookup: CDR1 MNHNS, CDR2 SASEGT. For the CDR3, the DNA is TGTGCCAGCAGCCCACTACGGGGGGAAGGGCTGTTTTTT. Protein: CASSPLRGEGLFF.

This clone was found a few times. The rearrangement uses TRBV18 and TRBJ2-7; 11 bases match TRBD1. The CDR3 is 14 amino acids. Germline lookup yields CDR1 KGHSH and CDR2 LQKENI. Trimming at V came to 4 bases and at J to 7 bases, leaving 6 bases not matched to a gene. The CDR3 DNA sequence: TGTGCCAGCTCACATGGACAGGGGGCATGGGAGCAGTACTTC. Its translation: CASSHGQGAWEQYF. Drawing the rest from reference TRBV18 and TRBJ2-7, the complete variable domain is NAGVMQNPRHLVRRRGQEARLRCSPMKGHSHVYWYRQLPEEGLKFMVYLQKENIIDESGMPKERFSAEFPKEGPSILRIQQVVRGDSAAYFCASSHGQGAWEQYFGPGTRLTVT.

V and J are TRBV7-9 and TRBJ2-1; 10 bases align to TRBD2. The CDR3 loop spans 14 amino acids. With V trimmed by 3 bases and J by 5 bases, 1 base remained unmatched. CDR1 is SEHNR and CDR2 is FQNEAQ in the germline V gene (reference sequence). CDR3 protein: CASSFGTSDNEQFF. CDR3 nucleotide sequence: TGTGCCAGCAGCTTTGGGACTAGCGACAATGAGCAGTTCTTC.

The chain joins TRBV6-5 to TRBJ2-1; 7 nucleotides agree with TRBD2. This CDR3 is 15 amino acids long. Per the germline V gene, CDR1 is MNHEY and CDR2 is SVGAGI. J gave up 7 bases and V 1 base, and 7 bases lay outside the gene matches. The CDR3 region is CASSYFAGVGNEQFF. CDR3 coding DNA: TGTGCCAGCAGTTACTTTGCGGGGGTGGGGAATGAGCAGTTCTTC.

This clone was seen a few times. J is TRBJ1-4 and V is TRBV27, with D possibly matching TRBD1 (6 bases). Trimming left V 6 bases short and J 11 bases short, with 10 bases between. The V gene's germline CDR1 is MNHEY and CDR2 SMNVEV (reference sequence). This CDR3 region has 11 residues. Here the CDR3 reads CASSRGQKLFF. CDR3 bases: TGTGCCAGCAGCCGCGGACAGAAACTGTTTTTT.

In DNA, the CDR3 is TGTGCCAGCAGTTTTTCCATAGACGAGCAGTACTTC. The encoded protein is CASSFSIDEQYF. The chain is built from TRBV28 and TRBJ2-7; no clear D gene. The CDR3 spans 12 residues. The germline V gene encodes CDR1 MDHEN and CDR2 SYDVKM. V was cut by 3 bases and J by 5 bases, with 8 bases left in between.

J is TRBJ2-5 and V is TRBV7-2; 13 bases map to TRBD2. The CDR3 runs to 15 residues. CDR1 is SGHTA, CDR2 FQGNSA, per germline. Trimming at V came to 5 bases and at J to 5 bases, leaving 5 bases not matched to a gene. The DNA for the CDR3 is TGTGCCAGCAGCACTAGCGGGAGGGCCATGGAGACCCAGTACTTC. It translates to CASSTSGRAMETQYF.

The rearrangement uses TRBV6-1 and TRBJ1-4, with D possibly TRBD1 on 5 matching bases. Trimming shortened V by 6 bases and J by 5 bases, and 19 bases separated the two germline ends. Germline assignment: CDR1 MNHNS and CDR2 SASEGT. This CDR3 contains 16 residues. The CDR3 reads CASRETFQGVNEKLFF. The CDR3 DNA is TGTGCCAGCAGGGAAACATTCCAGGGCGTCAATGAAAAACTGTTTTTT.

The rearrangement uses TRBV5-6 and TRBJ1-6; TRBD1 matches at 7 bases. The CDR3 length is 17 residues. J gave up 0 bases and V 4 bases, and 7 bases lay outside the gene matches. The germline CDR1 and CDR2 sequences are SGHDT and YYEEEE. CDR3 sequence reads: CASSADRTSSYNSPLHF. For the CDR3, the DNA is TGTGCCAGCAGCGCGGACAGGACAAGCTCCTATAATTCACCCCTCCACTTT.

This sequence joins TRBV18 and TRBJ2-7, with 12 bases that match TRBD2. There are 18 residues in the CDR3. CDR1 is KGHSH and CDR2 is LQKENI in the germline V gene. The ends lost 3 bases at V and 6 bases at J; junction bases unmatched: 15. The CDR3 DNA sequence: TGTGCCAGCTCACCTTGGACTAGCGGGATGGGTGCGGTGAGCGAGCAGTACTTC. It translates to CASSPWTSGMGAVSEQYF.

V is TRBV9 and J is TRBJ2-5, with D maybe TRBD2 (5 bases). This CDR3 spans 13 amino acids. Germline loops: CDR1 SGDLS, CDR2 YYNGEE. V lost 0 bases and J lost 3, with 6 bases in between. CDR3 bases: TGTGCCAGCAGCGTAGACGGGGAAGAGACCCAGTACTTC. Translated, it gives CASSVDGEETQYF.

J is TRBJ2-5 and V is TRBV9, with 12 bases lining up with TRBD2. J was trimmed by 5 bases and V by 3 bases; bases with no gene match: 5. Germline V lookup: CDR1 SGDLS, CDR2 YYNGEE. The CDR3 sequence is 15 residues long. This CDR3 reads CASSGILAGGETQYF. Here the CDR3 DNA reads TGTGCCAGCAGCGGGATCCTAGCGGGAGGGGAGACCCAGTACTTC. Supplemented by reference TRBV9 and TRBJ2-5, the full variable domain reads DSGVTQTPKHLITATGQRVTLRCSPRSGDLSVYWYQQSLDQGLQFLIQYYNGEERAKGNILERFSAQQFPDLHSELNLSSLELGDSALYFCASSGILAGGETQYFGPGTRLLVL.

This clone turned up a few times. The J gene is TRBJ2-1, the V gene TRBV5-1; 9 nucleotides match TRBD2. This CDR3 is 15 amino acids long. V lost 0 bases to trimming and J lost 5 bases; unmatched junction nucleotides: 3. Germline V gives CDR1 SGHRS, CDR2 YFSETQ. CDR3 amino acids: CASSLDGTSHNEQFF. The CDR3 region has the DNA TGCGCCAGCAGCTTGGATGGGACTAGCCACAATGAGCAGTTCTTC.

The chain couples TRBV27 to TRBJ2-2, with 9 bases lining up with TRBD2. Unmatched junction bases numbered 5, after V lost 5 bases and J lost 7 bases. CDR3 length equals 14 residues. Germline V gives CDR1 MNHEY, CDR2 SMNVEV (reference sequence). The CDR3 region is CASSIAGVGGELFF. The CDR3 coding sequence is TGTGCCAGCAGTATAGCGGGAGTAGGCGGGGAGCTGTTTTTT.

J is TRBJ2-2 and V is TRBV14; 8 bases align to TRBD1. Germline V lookup: CDR1 SGHDN, CDR2 FVKESK. V lost 4 bases, J lost 7 bases, and 11 bases stayed unmatched. There are 16 residues in the CDR3. The CDR3 reads CASSRRQGFYDGELFF. The CDR3 DNA reads as TGTGCCAGCAGCCGGAGACAGGGGTTCTACGACGGGGAGCTGTTTTTT.

Relative to its sample, this clone is medium-sized. CDR3 loop: CASKGLAATDTQYF. The DNA of the CDR3 is TGTGCCAGTAAGGGACTAGCGGCCACAGATACGCAGTATTTT. The V and J genes are TRBV19 and TRBJ2-3; 11 nucleotides agree with TRBD2. V lost 7 bases, J lost 2 bases, and 2 bases stayed unmatched. Germline CDR1 LNHDA, CDR2 SQIVND (reference sequence). There are 14 residues in the CDR3.

The chain uses TRBV2 and TRBJ1-6; D unresolved. This CDR3 region has 12 residues. CDR1 and CDR2 from the germline V gene are SNHLY and FYNNEI. CDR3 amino acids: CASFGPNSPLHF. DNA of the CDR3: TGTGCTTCTTTTGGCCCTAATTCACCCCTCCACTTT.

CDR3 protein: CASSFSPTGGPYNEQFF. As DNA, the CDR3 is TGTGCCAGCAGCTTCTCCCCCACGGGGGGGCCTTACAATGAGCAGTTCTTC. The chain couples TRBV7-3 to TRBJ2-1; the match to TRBD2 covers 8 bases. The ends lost 3 bases at V and 4 bases at J; junction bases unmatched: 11. The CDR3 spans 17 residues. Per the germline V gene, CDR1 is SGHTA and CDR2 is FQGTGA.

The chain combines TRBV28 with TRBJ2-3, with 11 bases identical to TRBD2. Trimming removed 6 bases from V and 2 bases from J; junction bases left unmatched: 7. This CDR3 comprises 16 residues. Germline V gives CDR1 MDHEN, CDR2 SYDVKM. CDR3 nucleotide sequence: TGTGCCAGCAGCCTGGGGACTAGCGGCCTCACAGATACGCAGTATTTT. This gives the protein CASSLGTSGLTDTQYF.

This clone was detected only once. Other DNA sequences in the same sample also yield this CDR3. This chain connects TRBV11-2 to TRBJ2-7; TRBD2 is a possible D gene (5 bases). The CDR3 length is 13 residues. The V gene lost 0 bases and the J gene lost 6 bases, with 9 bases spanning the gap. Germline assignment: CDR1 SGHAT and CDR2 FQNNGV. The CDR3 reads CASSLDLGGEQYF. The CDR3 coding sequence is TGTGCCAGCAGCTTAGACCTTGGAGGCGAGCAGTACTTC.

V is TRBV5-1 and J is TRBJ1-4, with TRBD1 identical over 7 bases. The CDR3 contains 16 residues. With 3 bases clipped from V and 4 bases from J, the junction kept 9 bases outside the gene matches. Germline CDR1 and CDR2: SGHRS and YFSETQ. The CDR3: CASSSGLGTVNEKLFF. In DNA form, the CDR3 reads TGCGCCAGCAGCTCCGGCCTCGGGACAGTTAATGAAAAACTGTTTTTT.

The rearrangement uses TRBV5-1 and TRBJ1-4; tentative D call: TRBD1 (6 bases). The germline V gene has CDR1 SGHRS and CDR2 YFSETQ. V lost 3 bases and J 8 bases, leaving 14 bases between the germline ends. This CDR3 region has 14 residues. CDR3 sequence: CASSSGAVSEKLFF. The CDR3 nucleotides read TGCGCCAGCAGCTCAGGGGCGGTAAGCGAAAAACTGTTTTTT.